A single sample is the source of the 27 T cell receptor beta chains below, sequenced in a study of blood T cell repertoires in COVID-19. Produced via immunoSEQ multiplex PCR; TCRdb's table is partial and in-frame only. The table includes some 120,000 clones, more than 90% detected once. What was sequenced was peripheral blood. Receptor source: a man in his 60s with COVID-19, enrolled during active disease.

The V and J genes are TRBV27 and TRBJ2-7; D possibly corresponds to TRBD1 (6 bases). The CDR3 spans 14 residues. Germline CDR1 reads MNHEY; CDR2 reads SMNVEV (reference sequence). V dropped 5 bases and J dropped 2 bases, with 13 bases sitting between them. CDR3 coding DNA: TGTGCCAGCAGTCCGGGACAAGGGGCCTACGAGCAGTACTTC. Translated, it gives CASSPGQGAYEQYF.

DNA of the CDR3: TGCGCCAGCAGCTTGGTTGATAGCGGGAGGGCGGACGAGCAGTACTTC. Residues: CASSLVDSGRADEQYF. The chain is built from TRBV5-1 and TRBJ2-7; 11 bases agree with TRBD2. Trimming took 0 bases from V and 5 from J; bases not matched to a gene: 7. The CDR3 has 16 amino acids. Germline values: CDR1 SGHRS, CDR2 YFSETQ.

The CDR3 bases are TGCGCCAGCAGCTCCCGGACTAGCGGGGGGGATACGCAGTATTTT. Protein product: CASSSRTSGGDTQYF. The V gene is TRBV5-1, the J gene TRBJ2-3; TRBD2 matches 14 bases. J gave up 6 bases and V 3 bases, and 3 bases lay outside the gene matches. CDR1 SGHRS and CDR2 YFSETQ come from the germline V gene. CDR3 length: 15 residues.

The rearrangement joins TRBV28 to TRBJ2-7; the match to TRBD1 covers 12 bases. After removal of 10 bases from V and 5 bases from J, the junction contained 6 bases not matched to a gene. The CDR3 covers 13 residues. CDR1 MDHEN and CDR2 SYDVKM come from the germline V gene. CDR3 loop: CATEGQGANEQYF. The DNA of the CDR3 is TGTGCCACCGAGGGACAGGGGGCCAACGAGCAGTACTTC.

This chain joins TRBV18 and TRBJ2-3, with D tentatively TRBD2 (6 bases). Trimming took 3 bases from V and 4 from J, leaving 17 bases between them. The CDR3 is 16 amino acids. Germline values: CDR1 KGHSH, CDR2 LQKENI. CDR3 sequence (DNA): TGTGCCAGCTCACCTTTTACGGGAGTGGGGGCAGATACGCAGTATTTT. Translating it yields CASSPFTGVGADTQYF.

The chain combines TRBV7-3 with TRBJ2-2; 8 bases agree with TRBD1. Germline V lookup: CDR1 SGHTA, CDR2 FQGTGA. V gave up 2 bases and J gave up 5 bases; unmatched junction bases: 7. CDR3 length: 16 amino acids. CDR3 in amino acids: CASSLSGGEGTGELFF. Written as DNA, the CDR3 is TGTGCCAGCAGCTTATCAGGGGGCGAGGGTACCGGGGAGCTGTTTTTT.

This sequence joins TRBV12-5 and TRBJ2-3; 12 positions agree with TRBD2. This CDR3 has 16 residues. Looked up from germline, CDR1 is LGHNT and CDR2 is FRNRAP. The J segment lost 5 bases and the V segment lost 4 bases, leaving 7 bases of the junction unmatched. CDR3 amino acids: CASGSSTSGSLDTQYF. The CDR3 coding sequence is TGTGCTAGTGGTTCGTCGACTAGCGGGAGCCTAGATACGCAGTATTTT.

The J gene is TRBJ1-2, the V gene TRBV19, with TRBD1 matching 9 bases. Germline V gives CDR1 LNHDA, CDR2 SQIVND (reference sequence). The CDR3 sequence is 14 residues long. V shed 6 bases and J 3 bases; nucleotides not matched to a gene: 5. This CDR3 reads CASSNRGRDYGYTF. In nucleotides, the CDR3 is TGTGCCAGTAGCAACAGGGGGCGCGACTATGGCTACACCTTC.

The chain couples TRBV7-2 to TRBJ1-1; D gene unclear. The germline V and J ends were trimmed by 6 bases and 5 bases, with 16 bases remaining between them. Germline values: CDR1 SGHTA, CDR2 FQGNSA. The CDR3 consists of 14 residues. The CDR3 bases are TGTGCCAGCAGTCAAGAGCGAGGTTGGACTGAAGCTTTCTTT. It translates to CASSQERGWTEAFF.

The V call is TRBV5-5, the J call TRBJ1-2; D call uncertain. Trimming cost V 3 bases and J 6 bases, with 12 bases left between them. The CDR3 covers 13 residues. The germline CDR1 and CDR2 sequences are SGHKS and YYEKEE (reference sequence). The CDR3 spells CASSSTGSHGYTF. As DNA, the CDR3 is TGTGCCAGCAGCTCGACGGGGTCCCATGGCTACACCTTC.

V gene TRBV29-1 combines with J gene TRBJ2-7; 8 bases line up with TRBD1. Germline CDR1 is SQVTM and CDR2 is ANQGSEA. This CDR3 has 12 amino acids. Losses at the gene ends were 6 bases for V and 4 bases for J; bases not matched to a gene: 5. The CDR3: CSVGRQGYEQYF. The CDR3 DNA reads as TGCAGCGTAGGGAGACAGGGGTACGAGCAGTACTTC.

The rearrangement uses TRBV19 and TRBJ2-2; D may be TRBD1 (6 bases). The V end was cut by 7 bases, the J end by 3 bases, with 9 bases between. CDR1 and CDR2 from the germline V gene are LNHDA and SQIVND (reference sequence). CDR3 length: 13 amino acids. CDR3 nucleotides: TGTGCCAGTATATACAGGGACACCGGGGAGCTGTTTTTT. It translates to CASIYRDTGELFF.

This clone was detected once. This chain uses TRBV19 with TRBJ1-6, with D hard to call. Germline CDR1 reads LNHDA; CDR2 reads SQIVND (reference sequence). This CDR3 region has 14 residues. Trimming removed 4 bases at V and 9 bases at J, with 13 bases between. In DNA form, the CDR3 reads TGTGCCAGTAGTAGCCGAGGCGGGATTTCACCCCTCCACTTT. This codes for CASSSRGGISPLHF.

This clone was seen a few times. The chain joins TRBV11-3 to TRBJ1-1; D perhaps matches TRBD1 (6 bases). The germline CDR1 and CDR2 sequences are SGHNT and YENEEA. The CDR3 sequence is 13 residues long. Between the trimmed V and J ends, which lost 0 bases and 4 bases, there was a span of 6 bases. CDR3 region: CASSLDRGTEAFF. CDR3 sequence (DNA): TGTGCCAGCAGCTTAGACAGGGGCACTGAAGCTTTCTTT.

CDR3 protein: CASSRPGSSYNEQFF. Written as DNA, the CDR3 is TGTGCCAGCAGCCGGCCCGGGAGCTCCTACAATGAGCAGTTCTTC. The rearrangement uses TRBV14 and TRBJ2-1; a possible D gene is TRBD2 (6 bases). Trimming removed 4 bases from V and 0 bases from J, with 10 bases in between. Germline V gene sequence: CDR1 SGHDN, CDR2 FVKESK. The CDR3 consists of 15 residues.

This chain joins TRBV7-2 and TRBJ2-3; 14 positions match TRBD2. Losses at the gene ends were 3 bases for V and 0 bases for J; bases not matched to a gene: 8. CDR1 and CDR2 (germline): SGHTA, FQGNSA. This CDR3 spans 19 amino acids. The CDR3 region is CASSLTSGRALSSTDTQYF. As DNA, the CDR3 is TGTGCCAGCAGCTTGACTAGCGGGAGGGCCCTTTCTAGCACAGATACGCAGTATTTT. The whole variable domain, remainder taken from reference TRBV7-2 and TRBJ2-3, is GAGVSQSPSNKVTEKGKDVELRCDPISGHTALYWYRQSLGQGLEFLIYFQGNSAPDKSGLPSDRFSAERTGGSVSTLTIQRTQQEDSAVYLCASSLTSGRALSSTDTQYFGPGTRLTVL.

The chain uses TRBV5-1 and TRBJ2-7, with TRBD2 matching 13 bases. J gave up 4 bases and V 0 bases, and 7 bases lay outside the gene matches. Germline CDR1 and CDR2: SGHRS and YFSETQ. CDR3 length: 17 amino acids. The CDR3 loop is CASSLGTSGSSIYEQYF. As DNA, the CDR3 is TGCGCCAGCAGCTTGGGGACTAGCGGGAGTTCCATTTACGAGCAGTACTTC.

V and J are TRBV3-1 (or the pseudogene TRBV3-2) and TRBJ1-1, with TRBD1 identical over 8 bases. Germline V gene sequence: CDR1 LGHDT, CDR2 YNNKEL (reference sequence). V lost 4 bases to trimming and J lost 6 bases; unmatched junction nucleotides: 7. The CDR3 is 14 amino acids. This CDR3 is CASSPLWTGPEAFF. The CDR3 DNA is TGTGCCAGCAGCCCCCTCTGGACAGGGCCTGAAGCTTTCTTT.

The V gene is TRBV11-3, the J gene TRBJ1-6; D possibly corresponds to TRBD1 (5 bases). Germline CDR1 and CDR2: SGHNT and YENEEA. Trimming pared 5 bases from V and 3 bases from J, leaving 11 bases between. This CDR3 comprises 15 residues. As DNA, the CDR3 is TGTGCCAGCAGCCGCGGGACGGACTATAATTCACCCCTCCACTTT. It codes for CASSRGTDYNSPLHF.

The chain uses TRBV18 and TRBJ2-7, with 8 bases aligning to TRBD1. Losses at the gene ends were 3 bases for V and 0 bases for J; bases not matched to a gene: 7. Germline CDR1 is KGHSH and CDR2 is LQKENI. The CDR3 consists of 16 residues. In nucleotides, the CDR3 is TGTGCCAGCTCACCTGGACAGGGCTCGAGCTCCTACGAGCAGTACTTC. It codes for CASSPGQGSSSYEQYF.

The V gene is TRBV9, the J gene TRBJ2-7, with 11 nucleotides matching TRBD1. With 2 bases clipped from V and 4 bases from J, the junction kept 8 bases outside the gene matches. There are 16 residues in the CDR3. The germline V gene encodes CDR1 SGDLS and CDR2 YYNGEE. The CDR3 reads CASSVGRDRGKYEQYF. The CDR3 DNA sequence: TGTGCCAGCAGCGTTGGCCGGGACAGGGGGAAATACGAGCAGTACTTC. The variable domain in full, completed from reference TRBV9 and TRBJ2-7, reads DSGVTQTPKHLITATGQRVTLRCSPRSGDLSVYWYQQSLDQGLQFLIQYYNGEERAKGNILERFSAQQFPDLHSELNLSSLELGDSALYFCASSVGRDRGKYEQYFGPGTRLTVT.

This clone was picked up one time. Other DNA sequences within the sample encode an identical CDR3. This sequence joins TRBV28 and TRBJ2-7, with D perhaps matching TRBD2 (5 bases). This CDR3 is 12 amino acids long. The ends were cut back, 4 bases at V and 3 bases at J, with 7 bases in the middle. Germline CDR1 is MDHEN and CDR2 is SYDVKM. The CDR3 region is CASSSGGYEQYF. DNA for the CDR3: TGTGCCAGCAGTTCCGGAGGCTACGAGCAGTACTTC.

The chain combines TRBV6-2 or TRBV6-3 with TRBJ2-3, with 8 bases matching TRBD1. Losses at the gene ends were 4 bases for V and 2 bases for J; bases not matched to a gene: 8. Germline V CDR1 and CDR2: MNHEY, SVGEGT. This CDR3 has 16 residues. The CDR3 here is CASSSPDRDATDTQYF. The CDR3 DNA reads as TGTGCCAGCAGTTCTCCGGACAGGGACGCCACAGATACGCAGTATTTT.

The CDR3 coding sequence is TGTGCCAGCGGCCAGGGACAGGTGAATCAGCCCCAGCATTTT. It translates to CASGQGQVNQPQHF. The chain carries TRBV19 and TRBJ1-5; 8 nucleotides match TRBD1. Trimming at V came to 9 bases and at J to 4 bases, leaving 8 bases not matched to a gene. CDR1 is LNHDA, CDR2 SQIVND, per germline (reference sequence). The CDR3 has 14 residues.

The table lists this clone with a count of one. The rearrangement joins TRBV5-1 to TRBJ2-3; 9 bases are shared with TRBD2. CDR3 length: 16 amino acids. Germline trimming cut 1 base from V and 3 bases from J; bases unmatched to any gene: 6. CDR1 and CDR2 (germline): SGHRS, YFSETQ. The CDR3 spells CASSLFGGRGTDTQYF. The CDR3 DNA reads as TGCGCCAGCAGCTTGTTTGGCGGGAGGGGTACAGATACGCAGTATTTT. Full variable domain (remainder filled in from reference TRBV5-1 and TRBJ2-3): KAGVTQTPRYLIKTRGQQVTLSCSPISGHRSVSWYQQTPGQGLQFLFEYFSETQRNKGNFPGRFSGRQFSNSRSEMNVSTLELGDSALYLCASSLFGGRGTDTQYFGPGTRLTVL.

The chain employs TRBV30 and TRBJ2-5; D might be TRBD1 (6 bases). The CDR3 covers 11 residues. V was clipped by 6 bases and J by 9 bases, with 14 bases between them. Germline V gives CDR1 GTSNPN, CDR2 SVGIG (reference sequence). CDR3: CACDRLGAQYF. CDR3 sequence (DNA): TGTGCCTGTGACAGGCTTGGAGCCCAGTACTTC.

The rearrangement links TRBV19 to TRBJ2-3; 9 nucleotides align to TRBD1. The CDR3 is 15 residues long. Per the germline V gene, CDR1 is LNHDA and CDR2 is SQIVND (reference sequence). V gave up 6 bases and J gave up 3 bases; unmatched junction bases: 7. This CDR3 reads CASRLKQGATDTQYF. CDR3 bases: TGTGCCAGTAGGCTCAAACAGGGGGCAACAGATACGCAGTATTTT.